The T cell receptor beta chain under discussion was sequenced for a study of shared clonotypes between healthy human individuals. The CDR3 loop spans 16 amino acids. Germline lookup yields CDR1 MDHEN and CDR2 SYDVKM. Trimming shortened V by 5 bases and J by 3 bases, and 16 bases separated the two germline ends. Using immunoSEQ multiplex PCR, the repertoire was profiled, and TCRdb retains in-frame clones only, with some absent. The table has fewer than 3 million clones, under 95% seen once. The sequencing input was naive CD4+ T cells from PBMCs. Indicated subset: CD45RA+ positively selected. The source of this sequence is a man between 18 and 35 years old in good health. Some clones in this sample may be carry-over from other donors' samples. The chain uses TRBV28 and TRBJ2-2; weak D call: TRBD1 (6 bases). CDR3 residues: CASSPGTPRDTGELFF. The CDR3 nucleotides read TGTGCCAGCAGTCCCGGGACACCCCGAGACACCGGGGAGCTGTTTTTT.